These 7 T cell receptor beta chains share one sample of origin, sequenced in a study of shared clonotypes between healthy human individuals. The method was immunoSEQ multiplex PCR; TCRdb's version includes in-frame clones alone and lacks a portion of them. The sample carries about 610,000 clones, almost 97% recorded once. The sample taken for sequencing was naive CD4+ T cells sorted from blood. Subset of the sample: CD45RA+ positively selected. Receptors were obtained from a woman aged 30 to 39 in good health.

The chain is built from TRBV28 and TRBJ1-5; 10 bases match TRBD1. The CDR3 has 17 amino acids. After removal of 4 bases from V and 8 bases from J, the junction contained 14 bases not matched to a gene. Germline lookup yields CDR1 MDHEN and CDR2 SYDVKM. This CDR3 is CASSSAHRQGAGEPQHF. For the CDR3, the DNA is TGTGCCAGCAGTTCCGCCCATAGACAGGGGGCAGGGGAGCCCCAGCATTTT.

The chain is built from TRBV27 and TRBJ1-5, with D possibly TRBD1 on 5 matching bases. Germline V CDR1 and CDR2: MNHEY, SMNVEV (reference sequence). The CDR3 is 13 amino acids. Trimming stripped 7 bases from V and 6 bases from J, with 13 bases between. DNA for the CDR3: TGTGCCAGCACCACAGTTAGGGGTCAGCCCCAGCATTTT. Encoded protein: CASTTVRGQPQHF.

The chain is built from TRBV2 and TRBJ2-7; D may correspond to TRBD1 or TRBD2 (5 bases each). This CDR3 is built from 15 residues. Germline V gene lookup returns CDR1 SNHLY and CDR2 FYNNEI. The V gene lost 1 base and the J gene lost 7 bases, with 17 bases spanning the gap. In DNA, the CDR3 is TGTGCCAGCAGTGAAGGGGAGCAGGGTTTCAGGGAGCAGTACTTC. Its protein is CASSEGEQGFREQYF.

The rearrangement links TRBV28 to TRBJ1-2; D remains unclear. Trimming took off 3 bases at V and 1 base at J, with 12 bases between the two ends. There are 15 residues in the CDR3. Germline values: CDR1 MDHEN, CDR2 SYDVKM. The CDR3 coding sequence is TGTGCCAGCAGTTTCGGGCCGGATAGTAACTATGGCTACACCTTC. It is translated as CASSFGPDSNYGYTF.

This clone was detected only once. The CDR3, as DNA: TGTGCCAGTAGTACCCAACTAGCGGGACAGTACGAGCAGTACTTC. It is translated as CASSTQLAGQYEQYF. This rearrangement joins TRBV19 to TRBJ2-7; 10 nucleotides align to TRBD2. The CDR3 extends over 15 amino acids. Germline values: CDR1 LNHDA, CDR2 SQIVND (reference sequence). V gave up 4 bases and J gave up 4 bases; unmatched junction bases: 7.

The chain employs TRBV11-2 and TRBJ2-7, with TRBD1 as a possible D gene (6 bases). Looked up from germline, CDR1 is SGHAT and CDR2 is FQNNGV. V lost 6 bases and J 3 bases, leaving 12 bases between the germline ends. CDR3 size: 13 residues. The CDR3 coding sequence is TGTGCCAGCAGGAGTAACAGGGACTACGAGCAGTACTTC. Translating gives CASRSNRDYEQYF.

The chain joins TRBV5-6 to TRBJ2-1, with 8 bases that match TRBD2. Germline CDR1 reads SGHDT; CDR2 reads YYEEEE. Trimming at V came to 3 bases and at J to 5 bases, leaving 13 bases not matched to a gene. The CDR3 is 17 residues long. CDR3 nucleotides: TGTGCCAGCAGCTCGAAGCCCGGGGCGGGAGGAGACAATGAGCAGTTCTTC. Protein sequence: CASSSKPGAGGDNEQFF.